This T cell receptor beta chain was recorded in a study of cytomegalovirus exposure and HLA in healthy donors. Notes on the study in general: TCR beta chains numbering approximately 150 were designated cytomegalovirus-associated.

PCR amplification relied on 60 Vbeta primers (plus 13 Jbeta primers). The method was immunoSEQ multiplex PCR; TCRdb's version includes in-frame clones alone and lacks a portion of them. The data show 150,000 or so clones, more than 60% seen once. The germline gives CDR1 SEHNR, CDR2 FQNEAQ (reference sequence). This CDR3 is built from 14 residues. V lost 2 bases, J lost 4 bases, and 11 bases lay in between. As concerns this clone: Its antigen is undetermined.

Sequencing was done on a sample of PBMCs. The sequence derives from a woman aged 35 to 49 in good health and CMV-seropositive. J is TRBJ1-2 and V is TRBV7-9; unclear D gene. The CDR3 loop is CASSLHGSGYGYTF. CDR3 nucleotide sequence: TGTGCCAGCAGCTTACATGGTAGCGGCTATGGCTACACCTTC. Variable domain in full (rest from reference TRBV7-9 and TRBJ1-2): DTGVSQNPRHKITKRGQNVTFRCDPISEHNRLYWYRQTLGQGPEFLTYFQNEAQLEKSRLLSDRFSAERPKGSFSTLEIQRTEQGDSAMYLCASSLHGSGYGYTFGSGTRLTVV.